What follows are 13 T cell receptor beta chains derived from one specimen sequenced in a study of cytomegalovirus exposure and HLA in healthy donors (dated 2017 in TCRdb). Libraries were built with the immunoSEQ multiplex PCR assay. The multiplex PCR relied on a mix of 60 forward primers for TCR Vbeta segments and 13 reverse primers for TCR Jbeta segments. Drawn from immuneACCESS, this table holds only the in-frame rearrangements with V and J called that TCRdb kept. Clones are partly lost; checked studies trace under half to an unresolved V gene and leave the rest unexplained. The sample profile shows 160,000 or so clones; 65% to 85% of them were found once. The ten biggest clones cover 1% to 1.5% of the sample. The sequencing sample was made of PBMCs. The receptors here all came from a man aged 45-60 years in good health and CMV-seropositive.

V and J are TRBV9 and TRBJ2-1; 7 bases are shared with TRBD1. Germline V lookup: CDR1 SGDLS, CDR2 YYNGEE. The V segment lost 0 bases and the J segment 4 bases; nucleotides outside the gene matches: 1. The CDR3 runs 14 residues. The CDR3 loop is CASSVVGQYNEQFF. In nucleotides, the CDR3 is TGTGCCAGCAGCGTAGTGGGACAGTACAATGAGCAGTTCTTC.

The CDR3 protein is CASSPRQGANEQYF. The CDR3 DNA sequence: TGTGCCAGCTCACCACGACAGGGGGCCAACGAGCAGTACTTC. The gene calls are TRBV18 and TRBJ2-7; 10 bases are shared with TRBD1. V was clipped by 1 base and J by 5 bases; unmatched bases: 2. Germline CDR1 is KGHSH and CDR2 is LQKENI. CDR3 length: 14 residues.

J is TRBJ2-4 and V is TRBV19; 7 nucleotides agree with TRBD1. There are 15 residues in the CDR3. The junction had 8 bases not matched to a gene; V was cut back by 4 bases and J by 5 bases. Germline loops: CDR1 LNHDA, CDR2 SQIVND (reference sequence). This CDR3 reads CASSTYRGVENIQYF. The CDR3 nucleotides read TGTGCCAGTAGTACTTACAGGGGTGTAGAAAACATTCAGTACTTC.

The rearrangement uses TRBV7-2 and TRBJ2-6, with a tentative D call TRBD1 (6 bases). The CDR3 extends over 15 amino acids. The germline V and J ends were trimmed by 5 bases and 2 bases, with 10 bases remaining between them. Germline assignment: CDR1 SGHTA and CDR2 FQGNSA. The CDR3 coding sequence is TGTGCCAGCAGCCGAGGGGGTACTGGGGCCAACGTCCTGACTTTC. Translated, it gives CASSRGGTGANVLTF.

V gene TRBV6-6 combines with J gene TRBJ2-5; tentatively, D is TRBD1 (6 bases). In germline, CDR1 is MNHNY, CDR2 SVGAGI (reference sequence). This CDR3 spans 16 amino acids. Between the trimmed V and J ends, which lost 6 bases and 2 bases, there was a span of 19 bases. Written as DNA, the CDR3 is TGTGCCAGCAGCCCCTTACGAGGGGGATGGCAAGAGACCCAGTACTTC. This sequence encodes CASSPLRGGWQETQYF.

As regards this clone: The junction differs from germline at one of its ends, possibly a read error. The rearrangement joins TRBV2 to TRBJ1-2; D is possibly TRBD1 (6 bases). The length of the CDR3 is 13 residues. The germline gives CDR1 SNHLY, CDR2 FYNNEI. The CDR3 reads CVSTRDKGVGYTF. CDR3 DNA sequence: TGTGTCAGCACCCGGGACAAGGGTGTCGGCTACACCTTC.

This clone was observed a few times. The chain uses TRBV27 and TRBJ1-1; perhaps TRBD1 as D (5 bases). Between the trimmed V and J ends, which lost 2 bases and 3 bases, there was a span of 16 bases. The CDR3 runs 16 residues. Germline-derived CDR1 and CDR2 are MNHEY and SMNVEV (reference sequence). Here the CDR3 DNA reads TGTGCCAGCAGTTTACAGGGTTTTGGTGCGTACACTGAAGCTTTCTTT. Translation gives CASSLQGFGAYTEAFF.

This clone was counted a single time. The CDR3 loop is CASSDGRSSGYTF. The CDR3, as DNA: TGTGCCAGCAGTGATGGCAGGTCCTCTGGCTACACCTTC. The chain links TRBV2 to TRBJ1-2; D not certain. Germline loops: CDR1 SNHLY, CDR2 FYNNEI. Trimming took 3 bases from V and 7 from J, leaving 12 bases between them. CDR3 size: 13 residues.

This clone was recorded only once. CDR3 in amino acids: CASSLASGRNYGYTF. The CDR3 DNA is TGCGCCAGCAGCTTGGCCAGCGGTAGAAACTATGGCTACACCTTC. The rearrangement links TRBV5-1 to TRBJ1-2, with no clear D. Trimming left V 0 bases short and J 2 bases short, with 11 bases between. Germline CDR1 and CDR2: SGHRS and YFSETQ. CDR3 length: 15 amino acids.

The V and J genes are TRBV29-1 and TRBJ2-7; 8 bases line up with TRBD2. CDR3 size: 14 residues. Germline V lookup: CDR1 SQVTM, CDR2 ANQGSEA. V lost 3 bases to trimming and J lost 4 bases; unmatched junction nucleotides: 8. CDR3 in DNA: TGCAGCGTTGAGCTGCGGGAGGACCAATACGAGCAGTACTTC. Its protein is CSVELREDQYEQYF.

The chain combines TRBV19 with TRBJ1-1; D remains ambiguous. The length of the CDR3 is 11 residues. Germline lookup yields CDR1 LNHDA and CDR2 SQIVND (reference sequence). Trimming took off 11 bases at V and 4 bases at J, with 11 bases between the two ends. The CDR3, as DNA: TGTGCCGCGCTCAGAGGCACTGAAGCTTTCTTT. Its translation: CAALRGTEAFF. Using reference TRBV19 and TRBJ1-1 for the parts outside the CDR3, the full variable domain is DGGITQSPKYLFRKEGQNVTLSCEQNLNHDAMYWYRQDPGQGLRLIYYSQIVNDFQKGDIAEGYSVSREKKESFPLTVTSAQKNPTAFYLCAALRGTEAFFGQGTRLTVV.

V usage is TRBV7-3 and J usage is TRBJ2-1; TRBD2 aligns across 8 bases. There are 15 residues in the CDR3. Germline CDR1 and CDR2: SGHTA and FQGTGA. V shed 1 base and J 9 bases; nucleotides not matched to a gene: 8. CDR3 sequence reads: CASSLMYGGAGEQFF. The CDR3 DNA reads as TGTGCCAGCAGCTTAATGTACGGGGGGGCGGGTGAGCAGTTCTTC.

The chain couples TRBV18 to TRBJ2-7; 9 bases fit TRBD2. Losses at the gene ends were 4 bases for V and 2 bases for J; bases not matched to a gene: 6. The CDR3 spans 15 residues. Germline V gives CDR1 KGHSH, CDR2 LQKENI. The CDR3 region has the DNA TGTGCCAGCTCACAGGGGACTAGCCAAGCCTACGAGCAGTACTTC. Translating gives CASSQGTSQAYEQYF.